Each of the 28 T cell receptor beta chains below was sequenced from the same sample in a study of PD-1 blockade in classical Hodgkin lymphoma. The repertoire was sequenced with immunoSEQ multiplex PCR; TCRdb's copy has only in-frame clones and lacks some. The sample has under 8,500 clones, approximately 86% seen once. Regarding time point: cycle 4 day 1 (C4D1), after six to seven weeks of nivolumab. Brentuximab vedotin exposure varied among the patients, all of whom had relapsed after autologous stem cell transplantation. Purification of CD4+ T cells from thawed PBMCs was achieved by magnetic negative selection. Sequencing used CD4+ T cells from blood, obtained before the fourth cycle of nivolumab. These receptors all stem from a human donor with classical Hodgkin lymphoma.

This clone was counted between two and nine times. The CDR3 DNA sequence: TGTGCCAATTGGGGGGTCGGGGAGCTGTTTTTT. This codes for CANWGVGELFF. The V gene is TRBV21-1, the J gene TRBJ2-2; TRBD2 is the table's D call, not checked against the DNA. TRBV21-1 represents a pseudogene. CDR3 size: 11 residues.

Here the CDR3 reads CASSPGGSYYEQYF. The CDR3 DNA follows: TGTGCCAGCTCACCTGGTGGGTCGTACTACGAGCAGTACTTC. This sequence joins TRBV18 and TRBJ2-7; no definite D call. Germline V gene data show CDR1 as KGHSH and CDR2 as LQKENI. V shed 3 bases and J shed 3 bases, with 12 bases lying between them. This CDR3 is 14 amino acids long.

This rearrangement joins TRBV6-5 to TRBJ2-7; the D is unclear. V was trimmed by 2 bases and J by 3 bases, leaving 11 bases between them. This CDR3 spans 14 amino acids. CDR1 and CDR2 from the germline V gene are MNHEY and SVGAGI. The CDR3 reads CASSYQPGYYEQYF. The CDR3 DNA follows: TGTGCCAGCAGTTACCAGCCGGGTTACTACGAGCAGTACTTC.

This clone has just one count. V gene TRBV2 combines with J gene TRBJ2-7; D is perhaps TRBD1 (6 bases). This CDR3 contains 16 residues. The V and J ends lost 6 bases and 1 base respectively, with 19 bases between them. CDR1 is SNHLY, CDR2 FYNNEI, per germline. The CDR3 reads CASRDIRDIQSYEQYF. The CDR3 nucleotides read TGTGCCAGCAGGGACATCCGGGACATTCAGTCCTACGAGCAGTACTTC.

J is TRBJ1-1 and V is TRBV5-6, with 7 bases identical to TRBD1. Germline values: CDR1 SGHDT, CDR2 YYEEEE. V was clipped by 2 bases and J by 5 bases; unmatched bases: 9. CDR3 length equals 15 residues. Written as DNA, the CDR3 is TGTGCCAGCAGCTTCATGGACAGGAGGGAAACTGAAGCTTTCTTT. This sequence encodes CASSFMDRRETEAFF.

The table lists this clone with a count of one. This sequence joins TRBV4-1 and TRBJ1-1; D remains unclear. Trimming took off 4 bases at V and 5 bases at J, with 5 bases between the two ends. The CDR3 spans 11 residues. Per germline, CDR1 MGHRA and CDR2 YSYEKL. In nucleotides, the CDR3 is TGCGCCAGCAGCCGGAGAACTGAAGCTTTCTTT. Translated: CASSRRTEAFF.

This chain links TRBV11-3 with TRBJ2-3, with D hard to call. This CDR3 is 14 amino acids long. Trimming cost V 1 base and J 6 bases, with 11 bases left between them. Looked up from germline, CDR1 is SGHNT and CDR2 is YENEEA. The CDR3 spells CASSLGRSSDTQYF. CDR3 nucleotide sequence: TGTGCCAGCAGCTTAGGCAGGTCTTCGGATACGCAGTATTTT.

CDR3 residues: CASSLKQYGYTF. DNA for the CDR3: TGTGCCAGCAGCTTGAAGCAGTATGGCTACACCTTC. The rearrangement joins TRBV5-6 to TRBJ1-2, with no clear D. The CDR3 has 12 residues. CDR1 is SGHDT, CDR2 YYEEEE, per germline. Trimming cost V 1 base and J 5 bases, with 6 bases left between them.

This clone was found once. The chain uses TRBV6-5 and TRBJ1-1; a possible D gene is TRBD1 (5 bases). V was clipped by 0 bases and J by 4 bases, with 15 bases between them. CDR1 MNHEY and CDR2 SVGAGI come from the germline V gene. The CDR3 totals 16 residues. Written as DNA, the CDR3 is TGTGCCAGCAGTTACTCCCCAATTCAAAGGGGCACTGAAGCTTTCTTT. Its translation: CASSYSPIQRGTEAFF.

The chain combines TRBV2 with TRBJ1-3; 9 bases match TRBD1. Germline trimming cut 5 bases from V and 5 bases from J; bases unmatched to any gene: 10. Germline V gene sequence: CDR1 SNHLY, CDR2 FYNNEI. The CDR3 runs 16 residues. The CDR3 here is CASSPWTGDLRNTIYF. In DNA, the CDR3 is TGTGCCAGCAGTCCTTGGACAGGGGATCTGCGAAACACCATATATTTT.

The CDR3 DNA is TGTGCCAGCAGCTTGACGCAGGGTAATTCACCCCTCCACTTT. This codes for CASSLTQGNSPLHF. The chain joins TRBV5-4 to TRBJ1-6; D is possibly TRBD1 (5 bases). CDR1 and CDR2 from the germline V gene are SGHNT and YYREEE (reference sequence). The CDR3 runs to 14 residues. Trimming removed 1 base from V and 6 bases from J, with 8 bases in between.

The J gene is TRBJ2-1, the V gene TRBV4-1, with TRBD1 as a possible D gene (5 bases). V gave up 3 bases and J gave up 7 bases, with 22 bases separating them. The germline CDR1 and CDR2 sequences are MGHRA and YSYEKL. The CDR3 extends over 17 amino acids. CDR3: CASSQEPRAPFDNEQFF. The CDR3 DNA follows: TGCGCCAGCAGCCAGGAGCCCAGGGCGCCCTTTGATAATGAGCAGTTCTTC.

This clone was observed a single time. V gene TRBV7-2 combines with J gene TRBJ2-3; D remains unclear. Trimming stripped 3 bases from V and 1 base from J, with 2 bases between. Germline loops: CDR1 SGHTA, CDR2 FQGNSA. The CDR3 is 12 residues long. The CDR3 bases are TGTGCCAGCAGCTTCCGCACAGATACGCAGTATTTT. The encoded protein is CASSFRTDTQYF.

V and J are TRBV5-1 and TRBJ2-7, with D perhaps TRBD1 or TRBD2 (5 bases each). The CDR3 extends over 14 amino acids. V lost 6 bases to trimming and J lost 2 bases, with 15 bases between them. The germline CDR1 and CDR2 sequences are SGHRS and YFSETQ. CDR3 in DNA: TGCGCCAGCAACTGGGTGCCGGGACCCTACGAGCAGTACTTC. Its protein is CASNWVPGPYEQYF.

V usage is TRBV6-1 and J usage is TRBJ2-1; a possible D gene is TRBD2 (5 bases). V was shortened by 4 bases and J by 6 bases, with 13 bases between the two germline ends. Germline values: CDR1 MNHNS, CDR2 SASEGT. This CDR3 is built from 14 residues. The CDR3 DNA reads TGTGCCAGCAGTGGCTTAGGAGGCGGCAATGAGCAGTTCTTC. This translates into CASSGLGGGNEQFF.

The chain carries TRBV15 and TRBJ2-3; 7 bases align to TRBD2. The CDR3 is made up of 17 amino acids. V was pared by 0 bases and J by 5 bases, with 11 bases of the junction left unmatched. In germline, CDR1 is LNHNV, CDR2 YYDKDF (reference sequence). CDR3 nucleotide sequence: TGTGCCACCAGCAGAGACCTTTTGGGGAGCGGGAAAGATACGCAGTATTTT. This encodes CATSRDLLGSGKDTQYF.

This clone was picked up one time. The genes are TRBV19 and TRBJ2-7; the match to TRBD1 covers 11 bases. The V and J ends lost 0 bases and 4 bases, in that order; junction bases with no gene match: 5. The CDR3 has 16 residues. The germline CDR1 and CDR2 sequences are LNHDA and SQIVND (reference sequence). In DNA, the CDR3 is TGTGCCAGTAGTATAGATGGGACAGGGGGTTTGTACGAGCAGTACTTC. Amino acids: CASSIDGTGGLYEQYF.

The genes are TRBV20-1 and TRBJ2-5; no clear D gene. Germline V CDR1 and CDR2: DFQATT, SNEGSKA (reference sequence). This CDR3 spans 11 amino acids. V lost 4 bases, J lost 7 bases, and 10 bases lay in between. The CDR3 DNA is TGCAGTGCTACCCCTGGGTCGACCCAGTACTTC. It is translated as CSATPGSTQYF.

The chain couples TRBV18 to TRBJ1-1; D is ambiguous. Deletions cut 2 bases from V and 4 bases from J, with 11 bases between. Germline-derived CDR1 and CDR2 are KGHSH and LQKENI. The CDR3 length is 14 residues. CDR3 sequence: CASSPRTEGTEAFF. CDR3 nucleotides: TGTGCCAGCTCACCAAGGACGGAAGGCACTGAAGCTTTCTTT.

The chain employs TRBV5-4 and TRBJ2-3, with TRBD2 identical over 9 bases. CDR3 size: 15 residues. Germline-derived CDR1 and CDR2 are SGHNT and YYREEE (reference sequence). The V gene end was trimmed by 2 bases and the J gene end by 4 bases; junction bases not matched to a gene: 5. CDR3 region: CASSFSGSRADTQYF. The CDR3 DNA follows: TGTGCCAGCAGCTTTAGCGGGAGTAGGGCAGATACGCAGTATTTT.

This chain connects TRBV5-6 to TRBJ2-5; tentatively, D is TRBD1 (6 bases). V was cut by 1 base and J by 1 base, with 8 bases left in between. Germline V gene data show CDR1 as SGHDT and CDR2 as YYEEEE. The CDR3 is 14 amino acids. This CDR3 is CASSLPGAQETQYF. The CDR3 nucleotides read TGTGCCAGCAGCTTGCCAGGGGCCCAAGAGACCCAGTACTTC.

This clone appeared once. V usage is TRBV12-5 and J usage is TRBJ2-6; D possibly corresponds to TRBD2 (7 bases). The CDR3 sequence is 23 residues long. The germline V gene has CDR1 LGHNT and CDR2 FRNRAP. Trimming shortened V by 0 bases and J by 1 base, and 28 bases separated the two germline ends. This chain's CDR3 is CASGLVLRGGVFYGRSGANVLTF. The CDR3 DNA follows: TGTGCTAGTGGTTTGGTACTGCGCGGGGGCGTATTCTACGGTCGGTCTGGGGCCAACGTCCTGACTTTC.

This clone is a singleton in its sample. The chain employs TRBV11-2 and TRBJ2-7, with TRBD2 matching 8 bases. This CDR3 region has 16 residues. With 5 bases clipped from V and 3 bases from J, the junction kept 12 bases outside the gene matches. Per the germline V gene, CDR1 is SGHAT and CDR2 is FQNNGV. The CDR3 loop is CASSPIRAGAVYEQYF. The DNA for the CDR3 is TGTGCCAGCAGCCCTATTCGAGCGGGAGCCGTCTACGAGCAGTACTTC.

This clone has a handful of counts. The CDR3 region has the DNA TGTGCCAGCATGCCAGGGGTTGGCGGTCAGCCCCAGCATTTT. Its protein is CASMPGVGGQPQHF. The gene calls are TRBV2 and TRBJ1-5; maybe TRBD1 (6 bases). The CDR3 extends over 14 amino acids. Germline V gene data show CDR1 as SNHLY and CDR2 as FYNNEI. With 7 bases removed from V and 6 bases from J, the gap between germline ends came to 16 bases.

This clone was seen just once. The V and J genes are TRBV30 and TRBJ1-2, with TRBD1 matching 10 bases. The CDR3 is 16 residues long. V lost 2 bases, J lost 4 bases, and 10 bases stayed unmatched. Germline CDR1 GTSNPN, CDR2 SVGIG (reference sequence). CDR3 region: CAWSRSRDRGFYGYTF. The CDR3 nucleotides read TGTGCCTGGAGTAGATCTCGGGACAGGGGCTTCTATGGCTACACCTTC.

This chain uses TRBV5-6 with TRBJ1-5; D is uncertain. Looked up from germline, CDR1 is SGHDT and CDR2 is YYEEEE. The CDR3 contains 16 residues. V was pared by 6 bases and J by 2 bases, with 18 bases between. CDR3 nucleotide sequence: TGTGCCAGCACGTTAGAGGTCCCTCGGGGCAATCAGCCCCAGCATTTT. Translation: CASTLEVPRGNQPQHF.

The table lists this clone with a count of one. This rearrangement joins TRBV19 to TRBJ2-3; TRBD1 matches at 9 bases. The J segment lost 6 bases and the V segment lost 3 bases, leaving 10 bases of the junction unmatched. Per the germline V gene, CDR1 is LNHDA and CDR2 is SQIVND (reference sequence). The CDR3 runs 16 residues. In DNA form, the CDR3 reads TGTGCCAGTAGTATCATTCTGGGACAGGGAGCCGATACGCAGTATTTT. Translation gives CASSIILGQGADTQYF.

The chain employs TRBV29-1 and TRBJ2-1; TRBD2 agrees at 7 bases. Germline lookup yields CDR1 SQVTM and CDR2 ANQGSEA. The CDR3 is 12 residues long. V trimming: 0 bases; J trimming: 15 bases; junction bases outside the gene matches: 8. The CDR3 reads CSVEDLVRGSFF. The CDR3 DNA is TGCAGCGTTGAAGATCTGGTGCGGGGGTCGTTCTTC.